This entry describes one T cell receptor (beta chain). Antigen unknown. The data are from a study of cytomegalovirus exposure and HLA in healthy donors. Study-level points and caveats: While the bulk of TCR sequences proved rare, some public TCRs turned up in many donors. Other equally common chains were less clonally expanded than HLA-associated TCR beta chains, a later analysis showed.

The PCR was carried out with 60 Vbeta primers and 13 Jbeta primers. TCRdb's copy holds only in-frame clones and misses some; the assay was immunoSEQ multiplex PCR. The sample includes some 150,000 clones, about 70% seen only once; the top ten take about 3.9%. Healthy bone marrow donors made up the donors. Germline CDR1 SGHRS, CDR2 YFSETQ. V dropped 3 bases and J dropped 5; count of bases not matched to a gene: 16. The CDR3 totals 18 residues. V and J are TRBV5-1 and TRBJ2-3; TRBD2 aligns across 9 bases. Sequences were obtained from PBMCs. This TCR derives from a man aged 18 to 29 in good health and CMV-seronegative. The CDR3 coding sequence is TGCGCCAGCAGCTCTGGGGATCGCGGGGGGGCCAGTCGAGATACGCAGTATTTT. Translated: CASSSGDRGGASRDTQYF.